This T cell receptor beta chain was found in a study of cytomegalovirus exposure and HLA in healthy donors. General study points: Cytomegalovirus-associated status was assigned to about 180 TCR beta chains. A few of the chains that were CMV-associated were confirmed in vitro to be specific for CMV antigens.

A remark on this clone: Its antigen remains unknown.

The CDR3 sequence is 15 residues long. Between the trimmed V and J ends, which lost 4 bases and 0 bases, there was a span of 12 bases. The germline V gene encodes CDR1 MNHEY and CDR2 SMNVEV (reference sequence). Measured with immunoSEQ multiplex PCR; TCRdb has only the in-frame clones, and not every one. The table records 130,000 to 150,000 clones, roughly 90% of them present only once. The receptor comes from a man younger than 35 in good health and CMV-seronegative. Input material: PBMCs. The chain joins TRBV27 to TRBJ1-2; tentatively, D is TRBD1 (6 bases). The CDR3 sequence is CASSYRASPNYGYTF. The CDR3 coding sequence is TGTGCCAGCAGTTACAGGGCAAGCCCTAACTATGGCTACACCTTC.